The 8 T cell receptor beta chains reported below all come from one sample, sequenced in a study of PD-1 blockade in classical Hodgkin lymphoma. Time point noted: newly diagnosed, previously untreated cHL patient sample. The study isolated CD8+ T cells from thawed PBMCs by magnetic negative selection. The protocol was immunoSEQ multiplex PCR, while the TCRdb copy is restricted to in-frame clones and leaves out a portion. The data contain about 10,000 clones, around 90% of them singletons. Sequencing was done on a sample of CD8+ T cells from blood. The receptors were gathered from a human donor with classical Hodgkin lymphoma.

The chain combines TRBV19 with TRBJ2-1; 9 bases align to TRBD1. There are 16 residues in the CDR3. Unmatched junction bases numbered 4, after V lost 2 bases and J lost 2 bases. From germline, CDR1 is LNHDA and CDR2 SQIVND (reference sequence). The CDR3 sequence: CASSITGTGTYNEQFF. The CDR3, as DNA: TGTGCCAGTAGTATAACCGGGACAGGGACCTACAATGAGCAGTTCTTC. The full variable domain, rest sourced from reference TRBV19 and TRBJ2-1, is DGGITQSPKYLFRKEGQNVTLSCEQNLNHDAMYWYRQDPGQGLRLIYYSQIVNDFQKGDIAEGYSVSREKKESFPLTVTSAQKNPTAFYLCASSITGTGTYNEQFFGPGTRLTVL.

This chain joins TRBV4-1 and TRBJ2-7; D gene ambiguous. The CDR3 has 13 residues. Per germline, CDR1 MGHRA and CDR2 YSYEKL. V lost 2 bases to trimming and J lost 1 base, with 6 bases between them. The CDR3 is CASSQIGSYEQYF. CDR3 in DNA: TGCGCCAGCAGCCAAATCGGATCCTACGAGCAGTACTTC.

The chain employs TRBV11-2 and TRBJ2-1; 11 bases are shared with TRBD2. Germline V gene sequence: CDR1 SGHAT, CDR2 FQNNGV. V lost 1 base, J lost 0 bases, and 5 bases stayed unmatched. CDR3 length equals 18 residues. CDR3 sequence reads: CASSLGLAGTSSYNEQFF. CDR3 DNA sequence: TGTGCCAGCAGCTTAGGACTAGCGGGGACGAGCTCCTACAATGAGCAGTTCTTC.

The chain recombines TRBV5-1 with TRBJ2-6; either TRBD1 or TRBD2 may fit D (5 bases each). The CDR3 totals 14 residues. From germline, CDR1 is SGHRS and CDR2 YFSETQ. V was cut by 4 bases and J by 10 bases, with 15 bases left in between. The CDR3 region has the DNA TGCGCCAGCAGCACCTACGGGACGGTAAACGTCCTGACTTTC. As protein: CASSTYGTVNVLTF.

Only a few counts were recorded for this clone. The gene calls are TRBV4-3 and TRBJ2-1, with D perhaps TRBD1 or TRBD2 (5 bases each). Germline V gene lookup returns CDR1 LGHNA and CDR2 YSLEER. This CDR3 comprises 11 residues. Trimming shortened V by 1 base and J by 10 bases, and 5 bases separated the two germline ends. The CDR3 DNA reads TGCGCCAGCAGCCAAGGGGGGGAGCAGTTCTTC. Translated, it gives CASSQGGEQFF.

The chain couples TRBV4-1 to TRBJ1-2, with D hard to call. Germline V gene data show CDR1 as MGHRA and CDR2 as YSYEKL. This CDR3 is built from 13 residues. The germline V and J ends were trimmed by 1 base and 8 bases, with 11 bases remaining between them. The CDR3 sequence is CASSQVQMDGYTF. The CDR3 DNA reads as TGCGCCAGCAGCCAAGTGCAGATGGACGGCTACACCTTC.

The V and J genes are TRBV5-4 and TRBJ2-7; possible D gene TRBD1, 5 bases. This CDR3 comprises 13 residues. Germline lookup yields CDR1 SGHNT and CDR2 YYREEE (reference sequence). Trimming took off 4 bases at V and 1 base at J, with 9 bases between the two ends. The CDR3 here is CASSPDRSYEQYF. The CDR3 DNA reads as TGTGCCAGCAGCCCCGACAGATCCTACGAGCAGTACTTC.

The rearrangement uses TRBV5-4 and TRBJ2-1; 10 bases are a match to TRBD2. V lost 3 bases to trimming and J lost 8 bases; unmatched junction nucleotides: 8. CDR3 length equals 15 residues. Per germline, CDR1 SGHNT and CDR2 YYREEE (reference sequence). This CDR3 is CASSSQRGGVHEQFF. DNA for the CDR3: TGTGCCAGCAGCTCCCAGCGGGGGGGCGTTCATGAGCAGTTCTTC.